These 20 T cell receptor beta chains were sequenced from one sample in a study of circulating tumor DNA in untreated peripheral T-cell lymphoma. TCRdb's copy holds only in-frame clones and misses some; the assay was immunoSEQ multiplex PCR. The sample carries approximately 450 clones, 85% to 90% recorded once. Input material: cell-free DNA from blood serum. The receptors were gathered from a human donor with peripheral T-cell lymphoma.

The genes are TRBV19 and TRBJ2-1, with D perhaps TRBD2 (5 bases). CDR3 size: 10 residues. Per germline, CDR1 LNHDA and CDR2 SQIVND (reference sequence). The V gene lost 10 bases and the J gene lost 9 bases, with 10 bases spanning the gap. The chain's CDR3 is CATEGSEQFF. Written as DNA, the CDR3 is TGTGCCACTGAGGGATCTGAGCAGTTCTTC. Drawing the rest from reference TRBV19 and TRBJ2-1, the complete variable domain is DGGITQSPKYLFRKEGQNVTLSCEQNLNHDAMYWYRQDPGQGLRLIYYSQIVNDFQKGDIAEGYSVSREKKESFPLTVTSAQKNPTAFYLCATEGSEQFFGPGTRLTVL.

The chain uses TRBV23-1 and TRBJ2-2; D uncertain. TRBV23-1 is labeled an ORF, and its function is uncertain. The V end was cut by 0 bases, the J end by 8 bases, with 4 bases between. This CDR3 comprises 12 residues. The CDR3 region is CASSQSPGELFF. The CDR3 DNA is TGCGCCAGCAGTCAATCCCCAGGGGAGCTGTTTTTT.

This sequence joins TRBV2 and TRBJ2-2, with no clear D. The germline V gene encodes CDR1 SNHLY and CDR2 FYNNEI. CDR3 length: 14 amino acids. V shed 2 bases and J shed 1 base, with 5 bases lying between them. The CDR3 DNA is TGTGCCAGCAGTGAAAGGATGAACACCGGGGAGCTGTTTTTT. Translated: CASSERMNTGELFF.

The table lists this clone with a count of one. The chain is built from TRBV9 and TRBJ2-3; 12 nucleotides align to TRBD2. The CDR3 is made up of 15 amino acids. Germline V gives CDR1 SGDLS, CDR2 YYNGEE. Unmatched junction bases numbered 4, after V lost 5 bases and J lost 3 bases. In nucleotides, the CDR3 is TGTGCCAGCAGTCCCGGGACTAGCGGGACAGATACGCAGTATTTT. Protein: CASSPGTSGTDTQYF.

This CDR3 is CASSEGTVYEQYF. In DNA, the CDR3 is TGTGCCAGCAGTGAAGGGACAGTCTACGAGCAGTACTTC. The rearrangement joins TRBV6-1 to TRBJ2-7; D is perhaps TRBD1 (6 bases). Germline V lookup: CDR1 MNHNS, CDR2 SASEGT. The CDR3 spans 13 residues. The V and J ends lost 1 base and 3 bases respectively, with 7 bases between them.

The chain is built from TRBV2 and TRBJ2-1, with 10 bases fitting TRBD2. Trimming cost V 7 bases and J 6 bases; bases outside gene matches: 12. The CDR3 runs 16 residues. CDR1 and CDR2 from the germline V gene are SNHLY and FYNNEI. CDR3 sequence reads: CASKSSGSSGANEQFF. In nucleotides, the CDR3 is TGTGCCAGCAAGTCTAGCGGGAGTTCCGGGGCCAATGAGCAGTTCTTC. The full variable domain, with the rest looked up from reference TRBV2 and TRBJ2-1, is EPEVTQTPSHQVTQMGQEVILRCVPISNHLYFYWYRQILGQKVEFLVSFYNNEISEKSEIFDDQFSVERPDGSNFTLKIRSTKLEDSAMYFCASKSSGSSGANEQFFGPGTRLTVL.

The chain employs TRBV4-1 and TRBJ1-1, with D possibly being TRBD1 (6 bases). Trimming shortened V by 3 bases and J by 1 base, and 9 bases separated the two germline ends. The CDR3 is made up of 14 amino acids. CDR1 is MGHRA, CDR2 YSYEKL, per germline. The CDR3 nucleotides read TGCGCCAGCAGCCACAGGACAGAGAACACTGAAGCTTTCTTT. It specifies CASSHRTENTEAFF.

The chain combines TRBV25-1 with TRBJ1-6, with D hard to call. The CDR3 runs to 14 residues. V was trimmed by 1 base and J by 9 bases, leaving 10 bases between them. Per germline, CDR1 MGHDK and CDR2 SYGVNS. This chain's CDR3 is CASSELGRPSPLHF. CDR3 bases: TGTGCCAGCAGTGAATTGGGCAGGCCTTCACCCCTCCACTTT.

This clone appeared once. The V and J genes are TRBV27 and TRBJ1-5; no definite D call. Looked up from germline, CDR1 is MNHEY and CDR2 is SMNVEV (reference sequence). Trimming took 3 bases from V and 0 from J, leaving 0 bases between them. CDR3 length: 12 residues. The CDR3 spells CASSFSNQPQHF. The CDR3 region has the DNA TGTGCCAGCAGTTTTAGCAATCAGCCCCAGCATTTT.

The genes are TRBV30 and TRBJ1-1, with TRBD1 as a possible D gene (5 bases). Trimming removed 2 bases from V and 3 bases from J, with 10 bases in between. This CDR3 region has 13 residues. Germline V gene sequence: CDR1 GTSNPN, CDR2 SVGIG (reference sequence). CDR3 region: CAWSQGDDTEAFF. The CDR3 nucleotides read TGTGCCTGGAGTCAGGGAGATGACACTGAAGCTTTCTTT. The complete variable domain, with remaining parts taken from reference TRBV30 and TRBJ1-1, reads SQTIHQWPATLVQPVGSPLSLECTVEGTSNPNLYWYRQAAGRGLQLLFYSVGIGQISSEVPQNLSASRPQDRQFILSSKKLLLSDSGFYLCAWSQGDDTEAFFGQGTRLTVV.

This clone was counted between two and nine times. The chain joins TRBV4-1 to TRBJ2-1; TRBD2 aligns across 10 bases. Trimming removed 2 bases from V and 0 bases from J; junction bases left unmatched: 10. In germline, CDR1 is MGHRA, CDR2 YSYEKL. This CDR3 contains 19 residues. CDR3 DNA sequence: TGCGCCAGCAGCCAAATAGGGCTAGCGGGGGCTCACTCCTACAATGAGCAGTTCTTC. Translating gives CASSQIGLAGAHSYNEQFF.

This rearrangement joins TRBV5-4 to TRBJ2-7; the D is unclear. V lost 3 bases to trimming and J lost 7 bases, with 14 bases between them. The CDR3 is 13 residues long. Per the germline V gene, CDR1 is SGHNT and CDR2 is YYREEE (reference sequence). The chain's CDR3 is CASSSTPLREQYF. In DNA form, the CDR3 reads TGTGCCAGCAGCTCGACCCCTCTTCGAGAGCAGTACTTC.

The V call is TRBV30, the J call TRBJ2-3, with TRBD1 as a possible D gene (6 bases). Per germline, CDR1 GTSNPN and CDR2 SVGIG (reference sequence). V was clipped by 2 bases and J by 4 bases, with 10 bases between them. CDR3 length equals 13 residues. CDR3 protein: CAWSLQGADTQYF. CDR3 DNA sequence: TGTGCCTGGAGTCTACAGGGCGCAGATACGCAGTATTTT. The full variable domain, rest sourced from reference TRBV30 and TRBJ2-3, is SQTIHQWPATLVQPVGSPLSLECTVEGTSNPNLYWYRQAAGRGLQLLFYSVGIGQISSEVPQNLSASRPQDRQFILSSKKLLLSDSGFYLCAWSLQGADTQYFGPGTRLTVL.

The chain couples TRBV9 to TRBJ1-2; the D gene is possibly TRBD1 (6 bases). This CDR3 region has 14 residues. V lost 0 bases to trimming and J lost 8 bases, with 14 bases between them. Germline CDR1 SGDLS, CDR2 YYNGEE. The CDR3: CASSVEGGTGGYTF. The CDR3 nucleotides are TGTGCCAGCAGCGTAGAAGGGGGGACCGGAGGCTACACCTTC.

V usage is TRBV7-2 and J usage is TRBJ2-5; D is undetermined. Between the trimmed V and J ends, which lost 1 base and 5 bases, there was a span of 14 bases. The CDR3 extends over 15 amino acids. In germline, CDR1 is SGHTA, CDR2 FQGNSA. CDR3 DNA: TGTGCCAGCAGCTTAGGTCGACTGGGTTCGGAGACCCAGTACTTC. Amino acid sequence: CASSLGRLGSETQYF.

The chain uses TRBV14 and TRBJ2-5; D is ambiguous. Germline V gene data show CDR1 as SGHDN and CDR2 as FVKESK. This CDR3 has 13 residues. V was cut by 1 base and J by 5 bases, with 8 bases left in between. The CDR3 sequence is CASSQVGVETQYF. CDR3 sequence (DNA): TGTGCCAGCAGCCAAGTGGGCGTGGAGACCCAGTACTTC.

V is TRBV11-3 and J is TRBJ1-1; D not resolved. V lost 3 bases to trimming and J lost 1 base, with 6 bases between them. CDR1 SGHNT and CDR2 YENEEA come from the germline V gene. CDR3 length: 13 residues. The CDR3 nucleotides are TGTGCCAGCAGCTTGGAGAGGAACACTGAAGCTTTCTTT. Residues: CASSLERNTEAFF.

The V call is TRBV6-5, the J call TRBJ1-6, with D possibly being TRBD1 (5 bases). Germline CDR1 MNHEY, CDR2 SVGAGI. Trimming took off 2 bases at V and 7 bases at J, with 12 bases between the two ends. CDR3 length equals 15 residues. The CDR3: CASSYRAGGNSPLHF. In DNA, the CDR3 is TGTGCCAGCAGTTACCGCGCGGGGGGAAATTCACCCCTCCACTTT.

This chain links TRBV9 with TRBJ2-1; D gene ambiguous. The CDR3 runs to 13 residues. Germline V CDR1 and CDR2: SGDLS, YYNGEE. Between the trimmed V and J ends, which lost 0 bases and 6 bases, there was a span of 7 bases. CDR3 region: CASSVATTNEQFF. The CDR3 DNA follows: TGTGCCAGCAGCGTAGCTACGACCAATGAGCAGTTCTTC.

The chain uses TRBV10-3 and TRBJ2-3, with TRBD1 matching 10 bases. The ends lost 0 bases at V and 2 bases at J; junction bases unmatched: 11. Looked up from germline, CDR1 is ENHRY and CDR2 is SYGVKD. CDR3 length: 19 residues. The CDR3 sequence: CAISESVIGTGDFTDTQYF. The CDR3 DNA is TGTGCCATCAGTGAGTCTGTTATAGGGACAGGGGATTTCACAGATACGCAGTATTTT.